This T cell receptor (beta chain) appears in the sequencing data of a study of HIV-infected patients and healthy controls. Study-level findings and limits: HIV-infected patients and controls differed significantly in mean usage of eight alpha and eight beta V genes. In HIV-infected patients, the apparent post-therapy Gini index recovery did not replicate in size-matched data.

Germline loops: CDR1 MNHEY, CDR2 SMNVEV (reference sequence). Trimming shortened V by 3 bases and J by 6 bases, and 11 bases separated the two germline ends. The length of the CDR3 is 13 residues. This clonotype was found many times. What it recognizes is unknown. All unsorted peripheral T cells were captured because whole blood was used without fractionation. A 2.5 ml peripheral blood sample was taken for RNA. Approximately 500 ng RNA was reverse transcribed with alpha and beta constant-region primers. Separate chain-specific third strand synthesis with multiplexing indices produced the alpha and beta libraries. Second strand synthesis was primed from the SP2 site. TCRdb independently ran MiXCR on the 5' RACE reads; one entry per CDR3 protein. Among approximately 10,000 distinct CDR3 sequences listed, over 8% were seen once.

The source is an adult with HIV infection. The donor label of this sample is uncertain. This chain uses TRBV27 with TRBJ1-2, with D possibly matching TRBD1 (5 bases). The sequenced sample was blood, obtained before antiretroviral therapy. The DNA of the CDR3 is TGTGCCAGCAGTTTTAGGCAAGGGGATGGCTACACCTTC. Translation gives CASSFRQGDGYTF.